These T cell receptor beta chains were read from a single sample in a study of CD8+CD57+ T cells in acquired aplastic anemia. A single record per CDR3 protein comes from TCRdb applying MiXCR to the reads. The sample yields about 250,000 distinct CDR3 sequences, 47% seen once. The sample was sorted CD4+, CD8+, or CD8+CD57+ T cells (not recorded which) from PBMCs. The receptors come from a human donor with aplastic anemia. CDR3s include the opening cysteine and the closing phenylalanine or tryptophan. Each record gives: J gene, V gene, D gene, clone size, CDR3 DNA, CDR3 protein. The D gene is left open where the match is weak. Size is stated for part of the rows, as once, few or many counts, or as a class when the clone is expanded.

TRBJ1-1	TRBV15	-	few	TGTGCCACCAGCAGAGATGGACCCCACACTGAAGCTTTCTTT	CATSRDGPHTEAFF
TRBJ1-1	TRBV19	-	once	TGTGCCAGTAGTATGGGGGGGGCGAACACTGAAGCTTTCTTT	CASSMGGANTEAFF
TRBJ1-2	TRBV20-1	TRBD1	-	TGCAGTGCTAGAGGGGGAGGGGGCCATGGCTACACCTTC	CSARGGGGHGYTF
TRBJ2-2	TRBV20-1	TRBD2	many	TGCAGTGCTAGGGTAGGGACTAGCAACACCGGGGAGCTGTTTTTT	CSARVGTSNTGELFF
TRBJ2-1	TRBV10-3	TRBD1	many	TGTGCCATCATCAGGGGGCCCTACAATGAGCAGTTCTTC	CAIIRGPYNEQFF
TRBJ2-7	TRBV10-3	TRBD1	-	TGTGCCACAAACGCGGGACAGGGATCCTACGAGCAGTACTTC	CATNAGQGSYEQYF
TRBJ2-5	TRBV20-1	TRBD2	-	TGCAGTGCTAGTTGGCGGGGGGGAGGAGAGACCCAGTACTTC	CSASWRGGGETQYF
TRBJ2-2	TRBV6-1	TRBD1	-	TGTGCCAGCGTTTTGACAGGGGACTACACCGGGGAGCTGTTTTTT	CASVLTGDYTGELFF
TRBJ2-1	TRBV6-6	-	-	TGTGCTGTGGAGACTGGGTACAATGAGCAGTTCTTC	CAVETGYNEQFF
TRBJ2-1	TRBV5-6	-	many	TGTGCCAGCTTAGACTGGGCGGACTACAATGAGCAGTTCTTC	CASLDWADYNEQFF
TRBJ1-1	TRBV19	-	many	TGTGCCAGTAGTATAACTCTGACGACAGAAGCTTTCTTT	CASSITLTTEAFF
TRBJ2-7	TRBV13	TRBD2	many	TGTGCCAGCAGCTCCTTATGGACTAGCGGGGGGCGCGAGCAGTACTTC	CASSSLWTSGGREQYF
TRBJ2-5	TRBV5-1	TRBD2	-	TGCGCCAGCAGCTTGGGAGTCCCGGGACTAGCGGATGCCCGGGAGACCCAGTACTTC	CASSLGVPGLADARETQYF
TRBJ2-3	TRBV20-1	TRBD1	many	TGCAGTGCGAGACTATTGGGACAGATCCTCACAGATACGCAGTATTTT	CSARLLGQILTDTQYF
TRBJ1-1	TRBV5-6	-	-	TGTGCCAGCAGCCACCAGGCGACTGAAGCTTTCTTT	CASSHQATEAFF
TRBJ2-1	TRBV2	-	-	TGTGCCAGCAGCCTTAAAAGGAGTTACAATGAGCAGTTCTTC	CASSLKRSYNEQFF
TRBJ1-1	TRBV19	TRBD1	once	TGTGCCAGTAGTATACGGACAGGGGTTCATGGGAACACTGAAGCTTTCTTT	CASSIRTGVHGNTEAFF
TRBJ1-2	TRBV6-5	-	-	TGTGCCAGCAGTTACACCAGGGCCGCCTCCTATGGCTACACCTTC	CASSYTRAASYGYTF
TRBJ1-1	TRBV14	TRBD1	-	TGTGCCAGCAGTTTCAGGCTCGACAGGGCTAACACTGAAGCTTTCTTT	CASSFRLDRANTEAFF
TRBJ2-1	TRBV20-1	TRBD2	-	TGCAGTGCCAGCAGTTACGACGGGAGGGTGATGGATGAGCAGTTCTTC	CSASSYDGRVMDEQFF
TRBJ1-6	TRBV30	-	-	TGTGCCTGGAGTGTAGAGGGGGGTGAGGTTTCACCCCTCCACTTT	CAWSVEGGEVSPLHF
TRBJ1-2	TRBV5-1	-	once	TGCGCCAGCAGCCGATTAAATGACGGCCATGGCTACACCTTC	CASSRLNDGHGYTF
TRBJ1-1	TRBV20-1	-	-	TGCAGTGCTAGTTCGGACCTGAACACTGAAGCTTTCTTT	CSASSDLNTEAFF
TRBJ1-1	TRBV19	-	many	TGTGCCAGTAGTATAGTTGGGGGCACTGAAGCTTTCTTT	CASSIVGGTEAFF
TRBJ2-7	TRBV12-3/TRBV12-4	TRBD1	many	TGTGCCAGCAGTTTCACCCGGGACAGGGGTCCCTACGAGCAGTACTTC	CASSFTRDRGPYEQYF
TRBJ1-2	TRBV5-4	-	once	TGTGCCAGCAGGGCGGGGGGTGGCTATGGCTACACCTTC	CASRAGGGYGYTF
TRBJ2-2	TRBV27	-	-	TGTGCCGGCAGTTTACCAGGGAGGAACACCGGGGAGCTGTTTTTT	CAGSLPGRNTGELFF
TRBJ2-5	TRBV7-2	-	-	TGTGCCAGCAGCTCACGTGGGTACCAAGAGACCCAGTACTTC	CASSSRGYQETQYF
TRBJ2-5	TRBV20-1	TRBD2	-	TGCAGTGCAACCGGGGCTAGCGGGACCCAAGAGACCCAGTACTTC	CSATGASGTQETQYF